The 20 T cell receptor beta chains below all came from one sample that was sequenced in a study of T cell responses to AZD1222 COVID-19 vaccine. Using immunoSEQ multiplex PCR, the repertoire was profiled, and TCRdb retains in-frame clones only, with some absent. The repertoire consists of some 130,000 clones, with under 95% occurring once and the leading ten covering under 1.2%. Sequenced material: peripheral blood, taken 28 days after the second AZD1222 dose. Receptor source: an adult who received the AZD1222 COVID-19 vaccine.

This rearrangement joins TRBV5-1 to TRBJ2-2; no definite D call. CDR1 is SGHRS and CDR2 is YFSETQ in the germline V gene. The CDR3 has 14 residues. V gave up 4 bases and J gave up 1 base, with 8 bases separating them. CDR3 in DNA: TGCGCCAGCAGCGGTCTGATGAACACCGGGGAGCTGTTTTTT. It specifies CASSGLMNTGELFF.

The rearrangement uses TRBV24-1 and TRBJ2-1; TRBD2 agrees at 14 bases. CDR1 is KGHDR and CDR2 is SFDVKD in the germline V gene. The V segment lost 2 bases and the J segment 12 bases; nucleotides outside the gene matches: 2. The CDR3 sequence is 14 residues long. The CDR3 nucleotides read TGTGCCACCAGTGATTCCGGACTAGCGGGGGGGCAGTTCTTC. This gives the protein CATSDSGLAGGQFF.

This clone was recorded only once. The rearrangement links TRBV6-1 to TRBJ2-5, with TRBD2 matching 7 bases. The germline V gene has CDR1 MNHNS and CDR2 SASEGT. V shed 3 bases and J 5 bases; nucleotides not matched to a gene: 3. This CDR3 spans 13 amino acids. The CDR3 spells CASSEGSGETQYF. DNA for the CDR3: TGTGCCAGCAGTGAGGGTAGCGGGGAGACCCAGTACTTC.

This clone was seen once. The CDR3 here is CASSLGLNQPQHF. As DNA, the CDR3 is TGTGCCAGCAGCTTGGGACTCAATCAGCCCCAGCATTTT. The gene calls are TRBV7-3 and TRBJ1-5; possible D gene TRBD1, 5 bases. Germline assignment: CDR1 SGHTA and CDR2 FQGTGA. Trimming pared 3 bases from V and 3 bases from J, leaving 6 bases between. The CDR3 is made up of 13 amino acids.

This chain connects TRBV6-1 to TRBJ1-2, with a possible D match to TRBD1 (6 bases). V was cut by 3 bases and J by 8 bases, with 16 bases left in between. CDR1 MNHNS and CDR2 SASEGT come from the germline V gene. CDR3 size: 14 residues. CDR3 sequence (DNA): TGTGCCAGCAGTGAGACTACAGGGAGGGTCGGCTACACCTTC. It encodes CASSETTGRVGYTF.

The chain joins TRBV9 to TRBJ2-3; 10 nucleotides align to TRBD2. V lost 0 bases to trimming and J lost 4 bases; unmatched junction nucleotides: 8. Germline V gene lookup returns CDR1 SGDLS and CDR2 YYNGEE. The CDR3 runs 17 residues. The CDR3: CASSVGPSGRGADTQYF. CDR3 sequence (DNA): TGTGCCAGCAGCGTAGGTCCCAGCGGGAGGGGGGCAGATACGCAGTATTTT.

This chain links TRBV5-1 with TRBJ2-1, with D tentatively TRBD2 (6 bases). The CDR3 length is 13 residues. V was pared by 0 bases and J by 7 bases, with 8 bases between. The germline V gene has CDR1 SGHRS and CDR2 YFSETQ. The CDR3 DNA sequence: TGCGCCAGCAGCTTGGAGACTAGGAATGAGCAGTTCTTC. Protein: CASSLETRNEQFF. The entire variable domain, with the rest obtained from reference TRBV5-1 and TRBJ2-1, is as follows: KAGVTQTPRYLIKTRGQQVTLSCSPISGHRSVSWYQQTPGQGLQFLFEYFSETQRNKGNFPGRFSGRQFSNSRSEMNVSTLELGDSALYLCASSLETRNEQFFGPGTRLTVL.

The chain carries TRBV24-1 and TRBJ2-2; D not certain. Germline V lookup: CDR1 KGHDR, CDR2 SFDVKD. The CDR3 is 12 amino acids. The V end was cut by 6 bases, the J end by 1 base, with 2 bases between. The CDR3 spells CATSRNTGELFF. The CDR3, as DNA: TGTGCCACCAGTAGGAACACCGGGGAGCTGTTTTTT.

The V call is TRBV7-8, the J call TRBJ2-1, with D unresolved. The germline CDR1 and CDR2 sequences are SGHVS and FQNEAQ. There are 14 residues in the CDR3. Trimming took 5 bases from V and 0 from J, leaving 8 bases between them. DNA of the CDR3: TGTGCCAGCAGCCGGTTGAGCTCCTACAATGAGCAGTTCTTC. Encoded protein: CASSRLSSYNEQFF. Based on the CDR3 plus reference TRBV7-8 and TRBJ2-1, the full variable domain is GAGVSQSPRYKVAKRGQDVALRCDPISGHVSLFWYQQALGQGPEFLTYFQNEAQLDKSGLPSDRFFAERPEGSVSTLKIQRTQQEDSAVYLCASSRLSSYNEQFFGPGTRLTVL.

The chain joins TRBV5-1 to TRBJ2-3; D remains ambiguous. The CDR3 has 13 amino acids. The germline CDR1 and CDR2 sequences are SGHRS and YFSETQ. V was cut by 4 bases and J by 7 bases, with 13 bases left in between. The CDR3 DNA reads as TGCGCCAGCAGCGAGACTGCCGGGCATACGCAGTATTTT. Translating it yields CASSETAGHTQYF.

The chain has TRBV27 and TRBJ2-2; a weak D match, TRBD1 (5 bases). Germline CDR1 MNHEY, CDR2 SMNVEV (reference sequence). The germline V and J ends were trimmed by 1 base and 0 bases, with 15 bases remaining between them. This CDR3 has 18 amino acids. CDR3 bases: TGTGCCAGCAGTTTATTAGGGGCAGTCTCTTCGAACACCGGGGAGCTGTTTTTT. Encoded protein: CASSLLGAVSSNTGELFF.

The gene calls are TRBV29-1 and TRBJ2-7, with D possibly being TRBD2 (6 bases). V lost 7 bases to trimming and J lost 7 bases, with 20 bases between them. The CDR3 is 13 amino acids. In germline, CDR1 is SQVTM, CDR2 ANQGSEA. CDR3 sequence (DNA): TGCAGCGCTACCCAAGGGCGAGGGAGGGAGCAGTACTTC. It encodes CSATQGRGREQYF.

The chain has TRBV28 and TRBJ2-7; 8 nucleotides line up with TRBD2. This CDR3 is built from 15 residues. Germline values: CDR1 MDHEN, CDR2 SYDVKM. Germline trimming cut 1 base from V and 4 bases from J; bases unmatched to any gene: 6. The CDR3 nucleotides read TGTGCCAGCAGTTTATCCGGCAGCGGGAGTTACGAGCAGTACTTC. It specifies CASSLSGSGSYEQYF.

The chain carries TRBV2 and TRBJ2-7; D call uncertain. CDR1 and CDR2 (germline): SNHLY, FYNNEI. V lost 4 bases and J lost 3, with 16 bases in between. The CDR3 extends over 15 amino acids. This CDR3 reads CASSAIPGILYEQYF. The CDR3 bases are TGTGCCAGCAGTGCAATCCCTGGGATTCTCTACGAGCAGTACTTC. Full variable domain (remainder filled in from reference TRBV2 and TRBJ2-7): EPEVTQTPSHQVTQMGQEVILRCVPISNHLYFYWYRQILGQKVEFLVSFYNNEISEKSEIFDDQFSVERPDGSNFTLKIRSTKLEDSAMYFCASSAIPGILYEQYFGPGTRLTVT.

The chain has TRBV27 and TRBJ2-3; tentatively, D is TRBD1 or TRBD2 (5 bases each). The germline CDR1 and CDR2 sequences are MNHEY and SMNVEV (reference sequence). The CDR3 spans 15 residues. V lost 1 base, J lost 1 base, and 9 bases lay in between. The CDR3 nucleotides are TGTGCCAGCAGTTTATACGGGGCGCGCACAGATACGCAGTATTTT. Its protein product is CASSLYGARTDTQYF.

The V call is TRBV9, the J call TRBJ2-2, with D unclear. V was pared by 2 bases and J by 3 bases, with 14 bases between. The CDR3 has 16 amino acids. From germline, CDR1 is SGDLS and CDR2 YYNGEE. CDR3 residues: CASSVLGSTYTGELFF. The CDR3 DNA reads TGTGCCAGCAGCGTTCTGGGTAGCACATACACCGGGGAGCTGTTTTTT.

The CDR3 protein is CASSLYTTSYNEQFF. The CDR3 coding sequence is TGTGCCAGCAGCTTGTATACCACCTCCTACAATGAGCAGTTCTTC. The rearrangement links TRBV9 to TRBJ2-1; D call uncertain. Germline lookup yields CDR1 SGDLS and CDR2 YYNGEE. V lost 4 bases to trimming and J lost 0 bases, with 11 bases between them. CDR3 size: 15 residues.

The rearrangement links TRBV19 to TRBJ1-1, with D perhaps TRBD1 (5 bases). The CDR3 extends over 16 amino acids. Between the trimmed V and J ends, which lost 3 bases and 5 bases, there was a span of 19 bases. Germline V gene lookup returns CDR1 LNHDA and CDR2 SQIVND (reference sequence). The CDR3 DNA reads TGTGCCAGTAGTATCGGGGCCCGGGAAAGGGGAACTGAAGCTTTCTTT. Protein: CASSIGARERGTEAFF.

The chain uses TRBV18 and TRBJ1-4, with 7 bases aligning to TRBD1. The CDR3 is 15 residues long. The V gene's germline CDR1 is KGHSH and CDR2 LQKENI. Unmatched junction bases numbered 5, after V lost 2 bases and J lost 5 bases. The DNA for the CDR3 is TGTGCCAGCTCACCATATGGAGGGGGCAATGAAAAACTGTTTTTT. Translating it yields CASSPYGGGNEKLFF.

The chain carries TRBV7-9 and TRBJ2-3, with 9 bases matching TRBD2. Germline lookup yields CDR1 SEHNR and CDR2 FQNEAQ (reference sequence). V was pared by 4 bases and J by 5 bases, with 19 bases of the junction left unmatched. This CDR3 is built from 19 residues. CDR3 nucleotide sequence: TGTGCCAGCAGCTCTCTGGGTAGCGGGAGATCAGATGTGGGAGATACGCAGTATTTT. This codes for CASSSLGSGRSDVGDTQYF.